Reported below is one T cell receptor (beta chain). The antigen is undetermined. The germline gives CDR1 GTSNPN, CDR2 SVGIG (reference sequence). V lost 3 bases, J lost 13 bases, and 3 bases stayed unmatched. The CDR3 loop spans 12 amino acids. Generated by immunoSEQ multiplex PCR, the TCRdb table keeps only in-frame clones and is missing some. The table shows roughly 63,000 clones, with 70% to 90% occurring only once. The sample is drawn from a study of cytomegalovirus exposure and HLA in healthy donors. Study-wide context: The 95 to 150 validation repertoires used a platform that matched the one used for the roughly 650 first-cohort repertoires, as a later analysis reported. Notes on the study in general: Per published reports, the classifier diagnosed cytomegalovirus status with high specificity and sensitivity. About 150 TCR beta chains were listed as cytomegalovirus-associated.

This chain links TRBV30 with TRBJ2-1; 13 nucleotides line up with TRBD2. The TCR sequence derives from a woman aged 18-29 years in good health and CMV-seronegative. Sequenced material: PBMCs. CDR3 DNA: TGTGCCTGGAGAGGACTAGCGGGAGAACAGTTCTTC. Translating it yields CAWRGLAGEQFF. The whole variable domain, filled in from reference TRBV30 and TRBJ2-1, reads SQTIHQWPATLVQPVGSPLSLECTVEGTSNPNLYWYRQAAGRGLQLLFYSVGIGQISSEVPQNLSASRPQDRQFILSSKKLLLSDSGFYLCAWRGLAGEQFFGPGTRLTVL.